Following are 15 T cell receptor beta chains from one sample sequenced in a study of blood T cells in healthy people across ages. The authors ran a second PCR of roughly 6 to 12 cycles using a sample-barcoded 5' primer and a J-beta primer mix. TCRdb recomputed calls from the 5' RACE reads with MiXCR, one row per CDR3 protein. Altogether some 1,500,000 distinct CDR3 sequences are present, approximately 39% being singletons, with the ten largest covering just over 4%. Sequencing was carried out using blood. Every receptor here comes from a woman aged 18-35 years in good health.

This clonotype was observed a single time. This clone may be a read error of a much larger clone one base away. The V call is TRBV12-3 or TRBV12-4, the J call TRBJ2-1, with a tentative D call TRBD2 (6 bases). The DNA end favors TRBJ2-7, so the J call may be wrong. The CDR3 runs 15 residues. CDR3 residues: CASSLHGGAYNEQYF. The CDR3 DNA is TGTGCCAGCAGCCTCCATGGAGGGGCCTACAATGAGCAGTACTTC.

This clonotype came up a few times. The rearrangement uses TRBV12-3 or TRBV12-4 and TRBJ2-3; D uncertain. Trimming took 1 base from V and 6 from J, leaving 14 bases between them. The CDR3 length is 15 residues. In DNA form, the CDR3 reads TGTGCCAGCAGTTTAGGCCACCCGGCCGTTGATACGCAGTATTTT. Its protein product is CASSLGHPAVDTQYF.

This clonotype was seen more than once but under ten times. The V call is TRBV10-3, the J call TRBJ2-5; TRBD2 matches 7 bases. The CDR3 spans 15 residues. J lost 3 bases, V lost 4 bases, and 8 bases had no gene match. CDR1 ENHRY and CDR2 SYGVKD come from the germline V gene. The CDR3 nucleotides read TGTGCCATCAGTGGGACCGGGACTAAAGAAGAGACCCAGTACTTC. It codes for CAISGTGTKEETQYF.

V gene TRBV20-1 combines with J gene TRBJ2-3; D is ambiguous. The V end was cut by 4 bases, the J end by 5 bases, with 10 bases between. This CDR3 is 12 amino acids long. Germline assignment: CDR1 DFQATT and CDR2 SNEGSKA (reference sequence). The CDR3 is CSATRRVDTQYF. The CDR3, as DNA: TGCAGTGCTACCAGACGGGTAGATACGCAGTATTTT.

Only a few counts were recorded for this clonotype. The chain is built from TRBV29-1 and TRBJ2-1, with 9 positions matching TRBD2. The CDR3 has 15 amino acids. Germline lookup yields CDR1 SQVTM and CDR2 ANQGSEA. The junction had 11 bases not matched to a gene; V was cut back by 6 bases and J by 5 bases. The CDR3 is CSVFLSGRKDNEQFF. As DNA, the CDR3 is TGCAGCGTGTTCCTTAGCGGGAGAAAGGACAATGAGCAGTTCTTC.

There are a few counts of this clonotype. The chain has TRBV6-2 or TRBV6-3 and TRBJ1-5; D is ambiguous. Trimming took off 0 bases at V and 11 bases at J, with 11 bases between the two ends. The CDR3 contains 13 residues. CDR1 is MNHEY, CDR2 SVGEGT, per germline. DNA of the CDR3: TGTGCCAGCAGTTACTCCTCTGTAAACGCCCAGCATTTT. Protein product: CASSYSSVNAQHF.

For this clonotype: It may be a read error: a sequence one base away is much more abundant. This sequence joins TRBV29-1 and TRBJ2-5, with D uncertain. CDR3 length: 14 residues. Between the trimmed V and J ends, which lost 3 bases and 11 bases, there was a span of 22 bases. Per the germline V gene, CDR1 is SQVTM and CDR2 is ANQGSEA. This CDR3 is CSVDGVGVYNEQYF. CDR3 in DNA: TGCAGCGTTGATGGGGTTGGGGTTTACAATGAGCAGTACTTC.

CDR3 DNA sequence: TGTGCCAGCAGTTTCACTAGCGGGGGGGGGATGACCCAGTACTTC. Encoded protein: CASSFTSGGGMTQYF. This chain joins TRBV27 and TRBJ2-5; the match to TRBD2 covers 13 bases. CDR3 length equals 15 residues. The V segment lost 3 bases and the J segment 7 bases; nucleotides outside the gene matches: 5. Germline V gene lookup returns CDR1 MNHEY and CDR2 SMNVEV (reference sequence).

As DNA, the CDR3 is TGTGCCAGCAGCAGTACAGGGTTCTATGAAAAACTGTTTTTT. It codes for CASSSTGFYEKLFF. The V gene is TRBV7-9, the J gene TRBJ1-4; a possible D gene is TRBD1 (6 bases). V gave up 5 bases and J gave up 6 bases, with 13 bases separating them. Germline CDR1 is SEHNR and CDR2 is FQNEAQ (reference sequence). The CDR3 totals 14 residues.

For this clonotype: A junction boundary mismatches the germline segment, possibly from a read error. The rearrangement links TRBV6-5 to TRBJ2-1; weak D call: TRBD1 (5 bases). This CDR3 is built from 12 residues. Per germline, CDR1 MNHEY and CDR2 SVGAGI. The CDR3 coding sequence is TGTGCCGGCAGTAACTCGTGGGGCGAGCAGTTCTTC. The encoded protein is CAGSNSWGEQFF.

CDR3 in DNA: TGCAGCGAATGGGACAGGGGGAGAGAAAAACTGTTTTTT. This codes for CSEWDRGREKLFF. V is TRBV29-1 and J is TRBJ1-4; TRBD1 matches 11 bases. In germline, CDR1 is SQVTM, CDR2 ANQGSEA. V was pared by 7 bases and J by 8 bases, with 6 bases of the junction left unmatched. The CDR3 is 13 residues long.

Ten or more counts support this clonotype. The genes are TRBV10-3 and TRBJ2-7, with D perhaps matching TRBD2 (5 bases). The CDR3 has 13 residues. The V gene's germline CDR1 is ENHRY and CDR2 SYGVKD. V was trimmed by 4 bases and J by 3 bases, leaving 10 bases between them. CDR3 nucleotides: TGTGCCATCAGTGGGGGAGAAAGCTACGAGCAGTACTTC. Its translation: CAISGGESYEQYF.

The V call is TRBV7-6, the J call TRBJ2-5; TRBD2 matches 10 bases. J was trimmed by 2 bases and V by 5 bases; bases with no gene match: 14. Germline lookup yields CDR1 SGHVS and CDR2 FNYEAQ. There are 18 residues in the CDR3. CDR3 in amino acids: CASSNPAVLAGGQETQYF. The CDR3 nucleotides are TGTGCCAGCAGCAACCCAGCTGTATTAGCGGGGGGACAAGAGACCCAGTACTTC. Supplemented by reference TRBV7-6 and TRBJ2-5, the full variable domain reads GAGVSQSPRYKVTKRGQDVALRCDPISGHVSLYWYRQALGQGPEFLTYFNYEAQQDKSGLPNDRFSAERPEGSISTLTIQRTEQRDSAMYRCASSNPAVLAGGQETQYFGPGTRLLVL.

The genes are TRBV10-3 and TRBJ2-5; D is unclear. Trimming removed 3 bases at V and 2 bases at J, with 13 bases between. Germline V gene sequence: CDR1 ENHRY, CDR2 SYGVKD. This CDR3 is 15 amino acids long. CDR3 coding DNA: TGTGCCATCAGTGACCCTCCCCTATATCAAGAGACCCAGTACTTC. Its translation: CAISDPPLYQETQYF.

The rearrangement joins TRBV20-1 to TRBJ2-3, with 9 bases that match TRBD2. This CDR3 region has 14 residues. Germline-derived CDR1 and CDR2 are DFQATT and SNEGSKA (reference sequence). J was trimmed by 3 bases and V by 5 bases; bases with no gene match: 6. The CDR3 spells CSALAGVRTDTQYF. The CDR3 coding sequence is TGCAGTGCTTTAGCGGGAGTAAGGACAGATACGCAGTATTTT.